A single TCR beta chain is shown here with its context. Its specificity is unknown. The record originates from a study of blood T cells in healthy people across ages. Study results and caveats: Changes seen in expanded clonotypes were possibly confounded by donor CMV status left unknown.

A second PCR, run for about 6 to 12 cycles, used a sample-barcoded 5' primer plus a J-beta primer mix. TCRdb redid the calling of the 5' RACE reads with MiXCR, one entry per CDR3 protein. The table lists about 730,000 distinct CDR3 sequences, around 40% of them singletons. This receptor was identified in a woman aged 60 to 75 in good health. Sequenced: blood.

The CDR3 loop is CASSLGGIYSFAKQYF. DNA of the CDR3: TGTGCCAGCAGCTTAGGGGGGATCTATTCTTTTGCTAAGCAGTACTTC. The chain has TRBV7-6 and TRBJ2-5; D could derive from TRBD1 or TRBD2 (5 bases each). The CDR3 covers 16 residues. Trimming cost V 1 base and J 11 bases, with 23 bases left between them. The germline CDR1 and CDR2 sequences are SGHVS and FNYEAQ.